These T cell receptor beta chains were read from a single sample in a study of blood T cells in healthy people across ages. One entry per CDR3 protein, called by TCRdb with MiXCR from the 5' RACE reads. The profile shows about 1.8 million distinct CDR3 sequences, 49% of them singletons. Source material: blood. These receptors were obtained from a middle-aged woman in good health. The conserved cysteine and the conserved F or W are not part of the CDR3 here.

j_gene | v_gene | CDR3aa
TRBJ2-7 | TRBV6-2/TRBV6-3 | ASGRQTASYEQY
NA | TRBV14 | ASSQVRGGPGTYEQY
TRBJ1-1 | TRBV7-2 | ASSLRGGGGEAF
TRBJ2-7 | TRBV6-5 | ASSYSKSAGDYNEQY
TRBJ2-4 | TRBV28 | ASSFVSTRLGAGDIQY
TRBJ2-7 | TRBV4-1 | ASSAGTSGGYEQY
TRBJ1-2 | TRBV7-9 | ASSSGEGFYGYT
TRBJ2-7 | TRBV6-2/TRBV6-3 | ASRDGAYEQY
TRBJ2-3 | TRBV6-2/TRBV6-3 | ASSSEDTQY
NA | TRBV23-1 | ASSHRTVIEQY
TRBJ2-5 | TRBV4-1 | ASSQTASGAQQETQY
TRBJ2-5 | TRBV5-6 | ASSLRGRVAETQY
TRBJ2-5 | TRBV18 | ASFPSRNQETQY
NA | TRBV5-6 | ASSLAGTKYEQY
TRBJ2-7 | TRBV12-3/TRBV12-4 | ASRYGRGSSYEQY
TRBJ1-4 | TRBV14 | ASSQLTGTASEKLF
TRBJ2-5 | TRBV12-3/TRBV12-4 | ASSSLSGGLEETQY
NA | TRBV7-6 | ASSLVFGLKHEQY
TRBJ2-7 | TRBV28 | ASIRRIPYEQY
TRBJ2-1 | TRBV4-1 | ASSQVRTSSYNEQF
NA | TRBV20-1 | SAFQESSYNEQY
TRBJ2-5 | TRBV6-6 | ASRLRETQY
TRBJ2-7 | TRBV28 | ASSPPWGNSEQY
TRBJ2-1 | TRBV25-1 | ASSPSGLAGYNEQF
TRBJ2-7 | TRBV7-9 | ASSSGQFLAEQY
TRBJ2-3 | TRBV28 | ASSLHSFTDTQY
TRBJ2-3 | TRBV15 | ATSRDLTGTSADTQY
TRBJ1-5 | TRBV7-2 | VSSADRNSDQPQH
TRBJ2-1 | TRBV7-8 | ASSFQGEGLYNEQF
TRBJ2-5 | TRBV3-1 | ASSPLYQAKETQY
TRBJ2-3 | TRBV10-1 | TSSLAGWDTQY
TRBJ2-7 | TRBV5-1 | ASSLVTGLYEQY
TRBJ1-6 | TRBV5-1 | ASTRDRVYNSPLH
TRBJ2-4 | TRBV9 | ASSVGTGGCVQY
TRBJ2-1 | TRBV24-1 | ATRGAGTSGGPDSYNEQF
NA | TRBV9 | ASSATGLPQETQY
TRBJ2-1 | TRBV11-2 | ASSRQWGSSYNEQF
NA | TRBV28 | ASRQTGIAPYEQY
TRBJ2-5 | TRBV24-1 | ATSDPRRVKETQY
TRBJ2-1 | TRBV7-2 | ASGTGGLYNEQF
TRBJ2-6 | TRBV28 | ARDPQGSPGANVLT
TRBJ1-5 | TRBV4-3 | ASSQDLGRNSNQPQH
TRBJ1-2 | TRBV9 | ASSVWGHRWHT
TRBJ2-5 | TRBV6-2/TRBV6-3 | ASSTRAAREETQY
TRBJ2-3 | TRBV7-2 | ASSSRTGRGTDTQY
TRBJ2-3 | TRBV29-1 | SVGRQRSTDTQY
TRBJ1-2 | TRBV20-1 | SASSGVRAYGYT
TRBJ2-3 | TRBV29-1 | SVEGLPGPTDTQY
TRBJ2-3 | TRBV5-1 | ASSLQTAGDTQY
TRBJ2-7 | TRBV6-6 | ASSDPPTYEQY
TRBJ2-1 | TRBV2 | ASSEGRFENEQF
NA | TRBV10-3 | AISESPGLGGETQY
TRBJ2-7 | TRBV7-7 | ASSKGSGQNYEQY
TRBJ2-5 | TRBV2 | ASRLEAQETQY